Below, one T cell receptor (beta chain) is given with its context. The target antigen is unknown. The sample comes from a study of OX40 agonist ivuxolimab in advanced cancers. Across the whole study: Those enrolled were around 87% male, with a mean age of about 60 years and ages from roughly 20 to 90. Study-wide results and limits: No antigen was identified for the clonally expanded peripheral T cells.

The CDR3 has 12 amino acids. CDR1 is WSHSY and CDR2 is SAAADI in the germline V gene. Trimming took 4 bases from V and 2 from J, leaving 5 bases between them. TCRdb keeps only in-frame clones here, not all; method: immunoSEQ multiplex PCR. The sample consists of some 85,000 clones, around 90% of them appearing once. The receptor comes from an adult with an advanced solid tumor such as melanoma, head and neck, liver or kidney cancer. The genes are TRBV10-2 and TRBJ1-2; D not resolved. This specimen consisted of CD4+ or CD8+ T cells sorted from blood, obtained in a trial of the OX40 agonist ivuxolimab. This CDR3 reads CASSGWNYGYTF. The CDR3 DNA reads TGCGCCAGCAGTGGATGGAACTATGGCTACACCTTC.